The 22 T cell receptor beta chains reported below all come from one sample, sequenced in a study of blood T cells in healthy people across ages. The use of a sample-barcoded 5' primer and a J-beta primer mix characterized a second PCR of about 7 to 12 cycles. One entry per CDR3 protein results from TCRdb running MiXCR on the 5' RACE reads. The sample shows 1.5 million to 2 million distinct CDR3 sequences, 30% to 35% of them seen only once. Input material: blood. These receptors were collected from a woman in her 30s in good health.

The chain combines TRBV11-2 with TRBJ2-5, with TRBD1 matching over 7 bases. V was pared by 3 bases and J by 4 bases, with 17 bases of the junction left unmatched. Germline V gene lookup returns CDR1 SGHAT and CDR2 FQNNGV. The CDR3 spans 18 residues. This CDR3 is CASSFSVLIGGRRETQYF. CDR3 coding DNA: TGTGCCAGCAGCTTCTCTGTCCTGATAGGGGGCCGGAGAGAGACCCAGTACTTC. Looking up the rest from reference TRBV11-2 and TRBJ2-5 gives the full variable domain: EAGVAQSPRYKIIEKRQSVAFWCNPISGHATLYWYQQILGQGPKLLIQFQNNGVVDDSQLPKDRFSAERLKGVDSTLKIQPAKLEDSAVYLCASSFSVLIGGRRETQYFGPGTRLLVL.

CDR3 amino acids: CASSRPAGTGRFGTDTQYF. The DNA for the CDR3 is TGTGCCAGCAGCCGCCCTGCCGGGACAGGGAGATTTGGGACAGATACGCAGTATTTT. The genes are TRBV27 and TRBJ2-3, with 9 bases fitting TRBD1. The J segment lost 3 bases and the V segment lost 6 bases, leaving 19 bases of the junction unmatched. This CDR3 has 19 amino acids. Germline V gene data show CDR1 as MNHEY and CDR2 as SMNVEV (reference sequence).

This chain connects TRBV12-3 or TRBV12-4 to TRBJ1-3; the D is unclear. Between the trimmed V and J ends, which lost 6 bases and 0 bases, there was a span of 21 bases. This CDR3 has 18 residues. The CDR3 sequence is CASRSRLGGSSSGNTIYF. The CDR3 DNA is TGTGCCAGCAGGTCACGGCTGGGTGGCAGCTCCTCTGGAAACACCATATATTTT.

This chain joins TRBV20-1 and TRBJ1-4, with D tentatively TRBD1 (5 bases). The CDR3 runs to 14 residues. V lost 4 bases and J lost 6, with 15 bases in between. CDR1 is DFQATT and CDR2 is SNEGSKA in the germline V gene (reference sequence). The CDR3 sequence: CSANQGRRDEKLFF. The CDR3 DNA reads as TGCAGTGCTAACCAGGGCAGGAGAGATGAAAAACTGTTTTTT.

The rearrangement links TRBV20-1 to TRBJ1-5; 8 bases align to TRBD1. CDR1 is DFQATT and CDR2 is SNEGSKA in the germline V gene (reference sequence). After removal of 1 base from V and 5 bases from J, the junction contained 7 bases not matched to a gene. CDR3 size: 15 residues. The DNA of the CDR3 is TGCAGTGCTAGAGGCCCTGGACAGGGCGATCAGCCCCAGCATTTT. Translated, it gives CSARGPGQGDQPQHF.

This clonotype was found a few times. The chain recombines TRBV13 with TRBJ2-7, with D perhaps TRBD2 (6 bases). The CDR3 has 14 residues. In germline, CDR1 is PRHDT, CDR2 FYEKMQ (reference sequence). The ends were cut back, 2 bases at V and 4 bases at J, with 12 bases in the middle. CDR3 nucleotide sequence: TGTGCCAGCAGCTTATCGGGAGTCGAGTACGAGCAGTACTTC. It translates to CASSLSGVEYEQYF.

This clonotype occurred many times. This chain connects TRBV28 to TRBJ2-1; maybe TRBD2 (6 bases). Trimming took 3 bases from V and 2 from J, leaving 11 bases between them. The CDR3 is 15 amino acids. CDR1 is MDHEN and CDR2 is SYDVKM in the germline V gene. The CDR3 sequence: CASSLTGETYNEQFF. DNA for the CDR3: TGTGCCAGCAGTTTGACGGGAGAAACCTACAATGAGCAGTTCTTC.

In this sample, this clonotype turned up many times. Written as DNA, the CDR3 is TGCAGCGTTGTAGGAAGCGGGACCTACGAGCAGTACTTC. It translates to CSVVGSGTYEQYF. This chain connects TRBV29-1 to TRBJ2-7, with 7 positions matching TRBD2. V shed 4 bases, J shed 2 bases, and the junction held 5 bases outside the gene matches. The CDR3 contains 13 residues. Germline V gene lookup returns CDR1 SQVTM and CDR2 ANQGSEA.

The chain employs TRBV7-2 and TRBJ2-3; 7 bases are a match to TRBD2. J lost 6 bases, V lost 5 bases, and 11 bases had no gene match. This CDR3 comprises 15 residues. Per germline, CDR1 SGHTA and CDR2 FQGNSA. CDR3 coding DNA: TGTGCCAGCAGCCTTAGCGGGCTGGGCATGGATACGCAGTATTTT. It codes for CASSLSGLGMDTQYF.

The chain uses TRBV29-1 and TRBJ1-1, with D possibly being TRBD1 (5 bases). The CDR3 loop spans 14 amino acids. V lost 4 bases, J lost 1 base, and 13 bases lay in between. From germline, CDR1 is SQVTM and CDR2 ANQGSEA. The CDR3 coding sequence is TGCAGCGTTGCTTTCCAGGGAAGGAACACTGAAGCTTTCTTT. Amino acids: CSVAFQGRNTEAFF.

This sequence joins TRBV20-1 and TRBJ2-5, with a possible D match to TRBD1 (5 bases). CDR1 DFQATT and CDR2 SNEGSKA come from the germline V gene (reference sequence). This CDR3 region has 13 residues. Trimming pared 0 bases from V and 1 base from J, leaving 6 bases between. The CDR3 coding sequence is TGCAGTGCTAGAGATGGGGCCCAAGAGACCCAGTACTTC. Its translation is CSARDGAQETQYF.

This clonotype appeared a few times. The chain joins TRBV3-1 to TRBJ1-4; 7 bases are a match to TRBD1. Losses at the gene ends were 4 bases for V and 11 bases for J; bases not matched to a gene: 4. This CDR3 region has 12 residues. Germline V gives CDR1 LGHDT, CDR2 YNNKEL (reference sequence). CDR3 in amino acids: CASSRDREKLFF. The CDR3 DNA reads TGTGCCAGCAGCCGCGACAGGGAGAAACTGTTTTTT.

The chain recombines TRBV20-1 with TRBJ2-7, with D perhaps TRBD2 (6 bases). The CDR3 spans 12 residues. V lost 0 bases, J lost 7 bases, and 10 bases lay in between. In germline, CDR1 is DFQATT, CDR2 SNEGSKA (reference sequence). CDR3 sequence reads: CSARDRLAEQYF. In nucleotides, the CDR3 is TGCAGTGCTAGAGATCGTCTAGCGGAGCAGTACTTC.

The V and J genes are TRBV20-1 and TRBJ2-7; 8 bases fit TRBD1. The ends lost 8 bases at V and 1 base at J; junction bases unmatched: 10. The CDR3 length is 14 residues. CDR1 DFQATT and CDR2 SNEGSKA come from the germline V gene (reference sequence). The CDR3 nucleotides are TGCAGTTCCTCCCGGGGACAGGATTCCTACGAGCAGTACTTC. Amino acid sequence: CSSSRGQDSYEQYF.

This clonotype has ten or more counts. V is TRBV20-1 and J is TRBJ2-1; 10 bases align to TRBD2. This CDR3 spans 14 amino acids. The J segment lost 5 bases and the V segment lost 6 bases, leaving 7 bases of the junction unmatched. Per germline, CDR1 DFQATT and CDR2 SNEGSKA (reference sequence). The CDR3, as DNA: TGCAGTGCCTCTAGCGGGAGTTCCCACAATGAGCAGTTCTTC. This gives the protein CSASSGSSHNEQFF.

Remarks on this clonotype: This could be a read error, since a much larger clone is one nucleotide away. V and J are TRBV10-3 and TRBJ2-5; a possible D gene is TRBD2 (6 bases). This CDR3 region has 12 residues. The V gene's germline CDR1 is ENHRY and CDR2 SYGVKD. CDR3 sequence reads: CAISRERETRYF. In DNA form, the CDR3 reads TGTGCCATCAGTCGGGAGAGGGAGACCCGGTACTTC.

Only a few counts were recorded for this clonotype. This rearrangement joins TRBV7-2 to TRBJ2-1, with D unclear. This CDR3 is built from 14 residues. Germline V gives CDR1 SGHTA, CDR2 FQGNSA. The ends were cut back, 2 bases at V and 4 bases at J, with 9 bases in the middle. The DNA of the CDR3 is TGTGCCAGCAGCTTAATGGACCAGTACAATGAGCAGTTCTTC. Its translation: CASSLMDQYNEQFF.

V gene TRBV10-2 combines with J gene TRBJ2-5, with a tentative D call TRBD1 (6 bases). The end of the DNA fits TRBJ2-7 better, so the J call may be wrong. Per the germline V gene, CDR1 is WSHSY and CDR2 is SAAADI. The CDR3 spans 14 residues. The DNA of the CDR3 is TGCGCCAGCAGTGACAGGGGCAATTCCTACGAGCAGTACTTC. Translation gives CASSDRGNSYEQYF.

This clonotype was counted only a few times. CDR3 protein: CATSRDPLGTGEQYF. CDR3 coding DNA: TGTGCCACCAGCAGAGATCCCCTAGGAACGGGCGAGCAGTACTTC. The chain joins TRBV15 to TRBJ2-7; D not certain. Trimming took 0 bases from V and 6 from J, leaving 15 bases between them. The CDR3 totals 15 residues. Germline CDR1 LNHNV, CDR2 YYDKDF (reference sequence).

This chain joins TRBV5-1 and TRBJ1-5; 11 positions agree with TRBD1. The J segment lost 6 bases and the V segment lost 4 bases, leaving 6 bases of the junction unmatched. The CDR3 contains 15 residues. Germline V lookup: CDR1 SGHRS, CDR2 YFSETQ. The CDR3 nucleotides read TGCGCCAGCAGCGCCGGGACAGGGGGAGGTCAGCCCCAGCATTTT. It encodes CASSAGTGGGQPQHF.

This clonotype occurred a few times. The rearrangement links TRBV14 to TRBJ2-7, with D unresolved. Per the germline V gene, CDR1 is SGHDN and CDR2 is FVKESK. This CDR3 has 15 amino acids. V lost 4 bases, J lost 1 base, and 14 bases lay in between. The CDR3 DNA reads TGTGCCAGCAGCCCAGCATTAGGAACATCCTACGAGCAGTACTTC. It encodes CASSPALGTSYEQYF.

This sequence joins TRBV4-1 and TRBJ1-4; D gene unclear. Trimming cost V 4 bases and J 0 bases, with 9 bases left between them. In germline, CDR1 is MGHRA, CDR2 YSYEKL. CDR3 length equals 15 residues. DNA of the CDR3: TGCGCCAGCAGCCCCCTACAGCCAACTAATGAAAAACTGTTTTTT. This gives the protein CASSPLQPTNEKLFF.